Included here is one TCR beta chain sequence, with context. The data were taken from a study of T cells in Graves' hyperthyroidism and ophthalmopathy. Patients were aged 18 to 65, had disease duration under 2 months, and had newly diagnosed hyperthyroidism. The sample of blood was obtained at first hyperthyroidism diagnosis (before any ophthalmopathy symptoms). Isolation of PBMCs was performed on around 9.8 ml fresh peripheral blood. The CDR3 is 15 amino acids. V trimming: 1 base; J trimming: 5 bases; junction bases outside the gene matches: 10. Looked up from germline, CDR1 is DFQATT and CDR2 is SNEGSKA (reference sequence). RNA transcripts were the template for amplifying TCR beta CDR3 regions. The HTBI primer set drove a first-round RT-PCR of the TCR CDR3. In TCRdb, the multiplex PCR reads were re-called with MiXCR into one record per CDR3 protein. The sample includes hundreds of thousands of distinct CDR3 sequences, around 19% of them seen just once.

The source of this sequence is a woman aged 45-59 years with Graves' hyperthyroidism that later progressed to Graves' ophthalmopathy. The V call is TRBV20-1, the J call TRBJ2-5, with 7 bases identical to TRBD1. Sequencing was performed on blood. CDR3 sequence reads: CSARVLGGPFETQYF. CDR3 DNA: TGCAGTGCTAGAGTTTTAGGGGGCCCTTTCGAGACCCAGTACTTC.